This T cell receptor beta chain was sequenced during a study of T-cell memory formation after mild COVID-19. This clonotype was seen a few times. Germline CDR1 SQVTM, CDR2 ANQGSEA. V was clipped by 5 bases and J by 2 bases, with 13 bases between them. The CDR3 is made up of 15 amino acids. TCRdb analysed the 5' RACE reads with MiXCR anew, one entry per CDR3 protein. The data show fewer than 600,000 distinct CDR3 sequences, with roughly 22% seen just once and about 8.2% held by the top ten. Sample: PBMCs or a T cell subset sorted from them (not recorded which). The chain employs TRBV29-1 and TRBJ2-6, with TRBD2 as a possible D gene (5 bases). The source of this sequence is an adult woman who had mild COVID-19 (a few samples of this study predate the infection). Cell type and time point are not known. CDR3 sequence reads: CSVLLGGAGANVLTF. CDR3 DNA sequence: TGCAGCGTTCTCCTAGGAGGTGCTGGGGCCAACGTCCTGACTTTC.